A single sample gave rise to the 4 T cell receptor beta chains below, sequenced in a study of identical twins. TCRdb analysed the 5' RACE reads with MiXCR anew, one entry per CDR3 protein. The table includes 550,000 to 700,000 distinct CDR3 sequences, about 20% detected once. The data were also submitted as part of a second study, on T cells expressing NK-cell markers.

Specimen: PBMCs. The receptors derive from a young woman in good health.

This clonotype was picked up a small number of times. The gene calls are TRBV24-1 and TRBJ2-1; D call uncertain. V lost 3 bases and J 2 bases, leaving 10 bases between the germline ends. Germline assignment: CDR1 KGHDR and CDR2 SFDVKD. The CDR3 is 15 residues long. For the CDR3, the DNA is TGTGCCACCAGTGATCCGGATAATCCCTACAATGAGCAGTTCTTC. Translation: CATSDPDNPYNEQFF.

The chain uses TRBV10-3 and TRBJ2-2; 9 bases map to TRBD1. The trim removed 6 bases at V and 4 bases at J, leaving 12 bases unmatched. The CDR3 has 17 residues. Germline V CDR1 and CDR2: ENHRY, SYGVKD. In DNA form, the CDR3 reads TGTGCCATCAGGCCCTCTCGGGACAGGGCTAGCACCGGGGAGCTGTTTTTT. Protein sequence: CAIRPSRDRASTGELFF.

This clonotype was found many times. The CDR3 DNA reads as TGTGCCAGCAGTGGCGACGTTTGGAAGCCCCAGCATTTT. This sequence encodes CASSGDVWKPQHF. This sequence joins TRBV12-3 or TRBV12-4 and TRBJ1-5; D not certain. The V and J ends lost 5 bases and 8 bases respectively, with 13 bases between them. The CDR3 has 13 amino acids.

This clonotype was found a few times. CDR3 DNA: TGTGCCAGCAGTCCCCCGGGAAGCGGGAGTTCAGAGACCCAGTACTTC. Its translation is CASSPPGSGSSETQYF. The rearrangement links TRBV12-3 or TRBV12-4 to TRBJ2-5; 8 positions agree with TRBD2. This CDR3 contains 16 residues. Unmatched junction bases numbered 12, after V lost 5 bases and J lost 4 bases.